By sample share, the clone carrying this TCR beta chain is large. Its antigen is unidentified. Time point of the sample: sample taken at primary tumor resection. The donors comprised about 65 untreated early-stage non-small cell lung cancer patients. A single record per CDR3 protein comes from TCRdb applying MiXCR to the 5' RACE reads. The sample lists some 2,600 distinct CDR3 sequences; 15% were seen once. The source of the sample is a study of spatial heterogeneity in lung cancer. Study as a whole: A strong correlation was found between TCR transcript counts in tumor regions and a T cell module score derived from matched bulk RNA-seq.

The CDR3 runs 16 residues. Trimming shortened V by 6 bases and J by 2 bases, and 19 bases separated the two germline ends. Germline loops: CDR1 MNHEY, CDR2 SVGAGI. Study-wide results and limits: Tracking of tumor mutation counts was seen in expanded intratumoral alpha and beta TCR counts.

The chain links TRBV6-5 to TRBJ2-5, with D tentatively TRBD2 (6 bases). The sequenced sample was lung tumor tissue, obtained at surgery. The receptor's source is a female donor with early-stage non-small cell lung cancer. The DNA for the CDR3 is TGTGCCAGCAGGGACCGGGGAGGACCTAATCAAGAGACCCAGTACTTC. Its translation is CASRDRGGPNQETQYF.